These T cell receptor beta chains were read from a single sample in a study of radiotherapy plus CTLA-4 blockade in lung cancer. Sequencing used immunoSEQ multiplex PCR; TCRdb keeps in-frame clones, though not all of them. The repertoire holds approximately 95,000 clones, with approximately 78% as singletons. The input for sequencing was peripheral blood, taken from a patient treated with radiotherapy plus ipilimumab. Receptors were obtained from a human donor with non-small cell lung cancer who had a partial response to radiotherapy plus ipilimumab. CDR3s include the opening cysteine and the closing phenylalanine or tryptophan. The D gene is left open where the match is weak. The size entry is marked missing in some rows and otherwise reads once, few, many or a size class.

CDR3	DNA	V	J	size	D
CASSQERYEQFF	TGTGCCAGCAGCCAAGAGCGCTATGAGCAGTTCTTC	TRBV4-2	TRBJ2-1	-	-
CASSPRGRNEQFF	TGTGCCAGCAGTCCAAGGGGGCGAAATGAGCAGTTCTTC	TRBV6-5	TRBJ2-1	-	TRBD1
CASSEWDRGNTGELFF	TGCGCCAGCAGTGAGTGGGACAGGGGAAACACCGGGGAGCTGTTTTTT	TRBV10-1	TRBJ2-2	-	TRBD1
CASSFSTGREKLFF	TGCGCCAGCAGCTTTTCGACAGGGAGGGAAAAACTGTTTTTT	TRBV5-1	TRBJ1-4	-	TRBD1
CASSSPGISYEQYF	TGTGCCAGCAGTTCCCCCGGGATATCCTACGAGCAGTACTTC	TRBV27	TRBJ2-7	-	-
CASSLTVGSTQPQHF	TGTGCCAGCAGCTTAACTGTCGGGTCTACTCAGCCCCAGCATTTT	TRBV7-3	TRBJ1-5	-	-
CASSIGTGVNQPQHF	TGTGCCAGTAGTATAGGAACAGGAGTCAATCAGCCCCAGCATTTT	TRBV19	TRBJ1-5	-	-
CAWSRTGWNQPQHF	TGTGCCTGGAGTCGAACAGGGTGGAATCAGCCCCAGCATTTT	TRBV30	TRBJ1-5	-	-
CASSSSTSGTYEQYF	TGTGCCAGCAGTTCATCGACTAGCGGAACCTACGAGCAGTACTTC	TRBV6-5	TRBJ2-7	-	TRBD2
CASSEFPGLAAPGELFF	TGCGCCAGCAGTGAATTCCCGGGACTAGCGGCGCCCGGGGAGCTGTTTTTT	TRBV10-1	TRBJ2-2	-	TRBD2
CASSRRGGGNQPQHF	TGTGCCAGTAGCAGGAGGGGGGGTGGCAATCAGCCCCAGCATTTT	TRBV19	TRBJ1-5	-	-
CASSVGRTSAYYEQYF	TGTGCCAGCAGCGTAGGAAGGACTAGCGCTTACTACGAGCAGTACTTC	TRBV9	TRBJ2-7	-	TRBD2
CASGGDSLTGELFF	TGCGCCAGCGGAGGGGACAGCCTCACCGGGGAGCTGTTTTTT	TRBV5-1	TRBJ2-2	few	-
CASSLAGRLYEQYF	TGTGCCAGCAGTTTAGCGGGCCGCCTCTACGAGCAGTACTTC	TRBV7-9	TRBJ2-7	-	TRBD2
CASSFNRGNTEAFF	TGTGCCAGCAGCTTCAACAGGGGAAACACTGAAGCTTTCTTT	TRBV4-2	TRBJ1-1	-	TRBD1
CASSPLRSGDHYGYTF	TGTGCCAGCTCACCGCTTCGGTCCGGAGATCATTATGGCTACACCTTC	TRBV18	TRBJ1-2	-	-
CASKFPTGRTDTQYF	TGTGCCAGCAAGTTTCCGACAGGCCGCACAGATACGCAGTATTTT	TRBV18	TRBJ2-3	-	-
CASGTSGSWEQFF	TGTGCCAGCGGGACTAGCGGGAGCTGGGAGCAGTTCTTC	TRBV7-9	TRBJ2-1	-	TRBD2
CASSSRLAGGQETQYF	TGTGCCAGCAGCTCCAGACTAGCGGGAGGCCAAGAGACCCAGTACTTC	TRBV7-3	TRBJ2-5	-	TRBD2
CASSPAGTGGYEKLFF	TGTGCCAGCAGCCCGGCCGGGACAGGAGGGTACGAAAAACTGTTTTTT	TRBV7-9	TRBJ1-4	-	TRBD1
CASSERGRATDTQYF	TGTGCCAGCAGTGAGAGAGGGAGGGCCACAGATACGCAGTATTTT	TRBV13	TRBJ2-3	-	TRBD2
CSVEGAGDRGSYNEQFF	TGCAGCGTTGAAGGGGCCGGGGACAGGGGCTCCTACAATGAGCAGTTCTTC	TRBV29-1	TRBJ2-1	-	TRBD1
CASSPQGFGNIQYF	TGCGCCAGCAGCCCCCAGGGGTTCGGAAACATTCAGTACTTC	TRBV5-1	TRBJ2-4	-	-
CASSSPGQGGAYEQYF	TGTGCCAGCAGCTCCCCGGGACAGGGGGGAGCCTACGAGCAGTACTTC	TRBV7-6	TRBJ2-7	-	TRBD1
CAISERLATDTQYF	TGTGCCATCAGTGAGCGGCTAGCGACAGATACGCAGTATTTT	TRBV10-3	TRBJ2-3	-	-
CASSLVSQVGTEAFF	TGCGCCAGCAGCTTGGTGAGTCAGGTGGGCACTGAAGCTTTCTTT	TRBV5-1	TRBJ1-1	-	-
CASSQDPGTSGNRYEQYF	TGTGCCAGCAGCCAAGATCCTGGGACTAGCGGGAATCGCTACGAGCAGTACTTC	TRBV4-2	TRBJ2-7	-	TRBD2
CASSPLAGGPEEQYF	TGTGCCAGCAGCCCCCTAGCGGGAGGGCCAGAAGAGCAGTACTTC	TRBV7-3	TRBJ2-7	-	TRBD2
CACSSGQGSVEQFF	TGTGCCTGCAGTTCGGGACAGGGGTCTGTCGAGCAGTTCTTC	TRBV30	TRBJ2-1	-	TRBD1
CASSLWGGDNEQFF	TGCGCCAGCAGCTTGTGGGGCGGGGACAATGAGCAGTTCTTC	TRBV5-1	TRBJ2-1	-	-
CASSLEGTSYNEQFF	TGTGCCAGCAGCTTAGAGGGGACTAGCTACAATGAGCAGTTCTTC	TRBV7-6	TRBJ2-1	once	TRBD2
CASSLLSGWNSPLHF	TGCGCCAGCAGCTTGCTTTCCGGGTGGAATTCACCCCTCCACTTT	TRBV5-1	TRBJ1-6	-	-
CASSEFEISYGYTF	TGTGCCAGCAGTGAATTCGAGATTTCGTATGGCTACACCTTC	TRBV6-1	TRBJ1-2	-	-